One and the same sample provided the 28 T cell receptor beta chains below, sequenced in a study of breast tumors, draining lymph nodes, adjacent tissues. One entry per CDR3 protein, called by TCRdb with MiXCR from the multiplex PCR reads. The sample shows some 200,000 distinct CDR3 sequences, roughly 31% of them seen only once. Samples came from axillary lymph nodes draining the breast cancer. Sequencing was carried out using axillary lymph node tissue. The receptors derive from a female donor with breast cancer. Some clones in this sample may be carry-over from other donors' samples.

At least ten counts were recorded for this clonotype. The CDR3 is CASSRDRPSSYEQYF. The CDR3 DNA sequence: TGTGCCAGCAGCCGCGACAGGCCCTCCTCCTACGAGCAGTACTTC. The rearrangement links TRBV6-5 to TRBJ2-7, with D possibly TRBD1 on 6 matching bases. The CDR3 totals 15 residues. The ends were cut back, 6 bases at V and 0 bases at J, with 15 bases in the middle. Per germline, CDR1 MNHEY and CDR2 SVGAGI.

This clonotype was detected ten times or more. This chain uses TRBV5-1 with TRBJ2-5; the match to TRBD2 covers 8 bases. The CDR3 covers 15 residues. Trimming took 2 bases from V and 3 from J; bases not matched to a gene: 6. Per the germline V gene, CDR1 is SGHRS and CDR2 is YFSETQ. In DNA, the CDR3 is TGCGCCAGCAGCTTAGATGGACTAGCCGAAGAGACCCAGTACTTC. This encodes CASSLDGLAEETQYF. The complete variable domain, with remaining parts taken from reference TRBV5-1 and TRBJ2-5, reads KAGVTQTPRYLIKTRGQQVTLSCSPISGHRSVSWYQQTPGQGLQFLFEYFSETQRNKGNFPGRFSGRQFSNSRSEMNVSTLELGDSALYLCASSLDGLAEETQYFGPGTRLLVL.

This clonotype showed up many times. The rearrangement uses TRBV5-1 and TRBJ2-3; TRBD1 aligns across 9 bases. Trimming cost V 2 bases and J 5 bases; bases outside gene matches: 6. Germline V CDR1 and CDR2: SGHRS, YFSETQ. This CDR3 is 15 amino acids long. Written as DNA, the CDR3 is TGCGCCAGCAGCTTTGGGGACAGGGATGAAGATACGCAGTATTTT. Translated, it gives CASSFGDRDEDTQYF. The whole variable domain, remainder taken from reference TRBV5-1 and TRBJ2-3, is KAGVTQTPRYLIKTRGQQVTLSCSPISGHRSVSWYQQTPGQGLQFLFEYFSETQRNKGNFPGRFSGRQFSNSRSEMNVSTLELGDSALYLCASSFGDRDEDTQYFGPGTRLTVL.

This clonotype was detected many times. The chain joins TRBV7-2 to TRBJ2-2; TRBD2 aligns across 7 bases. This CDR3 region has 17 residues. V was pared by 1 base and J by 5 bases, with 10 bases of the junction left unmatched. Germline V gene sequence: CDR1 SGHTA, CDR2 FQGNSA. The CDR3 spells CASSLVSGGSITGELFF. The CDR3 DNA reads as TGTGCCAGCAGCTTAGTTTCTGGCGGGAGTATTACCGGGGAGCTGTTTTTT.

This clonotype has at least ten counts. The rearrangement links TRBV12-3 or TRBV12-4 to TRBJ2-1; no reliable D call. The CDR3 has 17 residues. Trimming took 7 bases from V and 0 from J, leaving 19 bases between them. DNA for the CDR3: TGTGCCAGCACAAGACGAGACCGACCTAGCTCCTACAATGAGCAGTTCTTC. Its translation is CASTRRDRPSSYNEQFF.

This chain uses TRBV3-1 with TRBJ1-4; D unclear. V was trimmed by 4 bases and J by 10 bases, leaving 10 bases between them. The CDR3 has 12 amino acids. The germline gives CDR1 LGHDT, CDR2 YNNKEL (reference sequence). DNA for the CDR3: TGTGCCAGCAGCCTTAGCGGGCGAAAACTGTTTTTT. This codes for CASSLSGRKLFF.

At least ten counts were recorded for this clonotype. The CDR3 end shows no conserved phenylalanine or tryptophan, and so a read error is likely. This chain links TRBV9 with TRBJ2-5; tentatively, D is TRBD1 (6 bases). V was cut by 0 bases and J by 7 bases, with 10 bases left in between. This CDR3 has 13 residues. CDR1 is SGDLS and CDR2 is YYNGEE in the germline V gene. CDR3: CASSVEGGRTQYS. The CDR3 region has the DNA TGTGCCAGCAGCGTAGAAGGGGGACGGACCCAGTACTCC.

This clonotype has ten or more counts. V and J are TRBV18 and TRBJ1-6, with D uncertain. This CDR3 has 13 amino acids. Germline-derived CDR1 and CDR2 are KGHSH and LQKENI. With 2 bases removed from V and 11 bases from J, the gap between germline ends came to 10 bases. The CDR3 reads CASSPSPEAPLHF. For the CDR3, the DNA is TGTGCCAGCTCACCAAGTCCGGAGGCACCCCTCCACTTT.

As concerns this clonotype: One base away lies a much larger clone, so this may be a sequencing read error. The conserved final phenylalanine or tryptophan is absent from the CDR3, which likely points to a read error. The chain is built from TRBV7-2 and TRBJ2-5; 7 nucleotides align to TRBD1. The CDR3 is 14 amino acids. The V gene's germline CDR1 is SGHTA and CDR2 FQGNSA. V lost 4 bases and J lost 1; bases outside the gene matches: 3. The CDR3 reads CASSSDRAQETQYL. For the CDR3, the DNA is TGTGCCAGCAGCTCCGACAGGGCCCAAGAGACCCAGTACCTC.

This clonotype was observed at least ten times. The chain employs TRBV30 and TRBJ2-1; 8 positions agree with TRBD2. The CDR3 runs 14 residues. V lost 0 bases and J lost 6; bases outside the gene matches: 4. Germline lookup yields CDR1 GTSNPN and CDR2 SVGIG (reference sequence). The CDR3 sequence: CAWSVIAGRNEQFF. The CDR3 DNA reads TGTGCCTGGAGTGTTATAGCGGGACGCAATGAGCAGTTCTTC. The full variable domain, with the rest looked up from reference TRBV30 and TRBJ2-1, is SQTIHQWPATLVQPVGSPLSLECTVEGTSNPNLYWYRQAAGRGLQLLFYSVGIGQISSEVPQNLSASRPQDRQFILSSKKLLLSDSGFYLCAWSVIAGRNEQFFGPGTRLTVL.

The V gene is TRBV6-2 or TRBV6-3, the J gene TRBJ2-1, with D possibly being TRBD2 (6 bases). The CDR3 is made up of 15 amino acids. The V and J ends lost 4 bases and 4 bases respectively, with 14 bases between them. Looked up from germline, CDR1 is MNHEY and CDR2 is SVGEGT. CDR3 sequence reads: CASSWTMEPYNEQFF. The CDR3 DNA sequence: TGTGCCAGCAGTTGGACTATGGAGCCTTACAATGAGCAGTTCTTC.

This clonotype has ten or more counts. The chain recombines TRBV12-3 or TRBV12-4 with TRBJ2-3; D ambiguous. This CDR3 has 12 residues. Trimming took 3 bases from V and 3 from J, leaving 4 bases between them. In DNA, the CDR3 is TGTGCCAGCAGTTTTGAGACAGATACGCAGTATTTT. It encodes CASSFETDTQYF.

In its sample, this clonotype was seen many times. The rearrangement joins TRBV12-3 or TRBV12-4 to TRBJ2-5; 9 bases fit TRBD2. The CDR3 consists of 15 residues. With V trimmed by 3 bases and J by 0 bases, 2 bases remained unmatched. The chain's CDR3 is CASSFSGGYQETQYF. CDR3 nucleotide sequence: TGTGCCAGCAGTTTCAGCGGGGGGTACCAAGAGACCCAGTACTTC.

This clonotype has ten or more counts. The genes are TRBV10-3 and TRBJ2-1; 7 nucleotides align to TRBD2. Germline assignment: CDR1 ENHRY and CDR2 SYGVKD. Unmatched junction bases numbered 12, after V lost 5 bases and J lost 8 bases. CDR3 length: 15 amino acids. The CDR3 nucleotides are TGTGCCATCAGTCCCATGGGAGGGAGGGGCGATGAGCAGTTCTTC. It is translated as CAISPMGGRGDEQFF.

This clonotype was recorded a few times. Since a much larger clone is just one base distant, this may be a read error. V usage is TRBV7-9 and J usage is TRBJ2-5; 8 nucleotides match TRBD2. The CDR3 length is 15 residues. Germline assignment: CDR1 SEHNR and CDR2 FQNEAQ (reference sequence). The CDR3 coding sequence is TGTGCCAGCACCCCCCAAGGTAGCGGGGAAGAGACCCAGCACTTC. Protein sequence: CASTPQGSGEETQHF. The full variable domain, completed using reference TRBV7-9 and TRBJ2-5, is DTGVSQNPRHKITKRGQNVTFRCDPISEHNRLYWYRQTLGQGPEFLTYFQNEAQLEKSRLLSDRFSAERPKGSFSTLEIQRTEQGDSAMYLCASTPQGSGEETQHFGPGTRLLVL.

This clonotype was observed at least ten times. The genes are TRBV7-2 and TRBJ2-1; D ambiguous. The V and J ends lost 5 bases and 0 bases respectively, with 14 bases between them. The CDR3 is 16 amino acids. Germline V gene data show CDR1 as SGHTA and CDR2 as FQGNSA. CDR3 in amino acids: CASSPTGLSSYNEQFF. As DNA, the CDR3 is TGTGCCAGCAGCCCCACCGGCCTTAGCTCCTACAATGAGCAGTTCTTC. Drawing the rest from reference TRBV7-2 and TRBJ2-1, the complete variable domain is GAGVSQSPSNKVTEKGKDVELRCDPISGHTALYWYRQSLGQGLEFLIYFQGNSAPDKSGLPSDRFSAERTGGSVSTLTIQRTQQEDSAVYLCASSPTGLSSYNEQFFGPGTRLTVL.

This clonotype occurred many times. The gene calls are TRBV29-1 and TRBJ2-5; the D is unclear. The V and J ends lost 5 bases and 0 bases respectively, with 10 bases between them. Germline V gene lookup returns CDR1 SQVTM and CDR2 ANQGSEA. The CDR3 has 13 amino acids. The chain's CDR3 is CSVYPEHQETQYF. The CDR3 nucleotides read TGCAGCGTTTACCCCGAGCACCAAGAGACCCAGTACTTC.

As for this clonotype: Here the CDR3 omits its conserved ending phenylalanine or tryptophan, so a read error is the likely source. The chain links TRBV2 to TRBJ2-2; 13 bases agree with TRBD2. The V gene end was trimmed by 5 bases and the J gene end by 0 bases; junction bases not matched to a gene: 6. Germline V gene lookup returns CDR1 SNHLY and CDR2 FYNNEI. The CDR3 runs to 18 residues. The DNA of the CDR3 is TGTGCCAGCAGTACACTAGCGGGAGGGCCCACGAACACCGGGGAGCTGTTTTTA. Translated, it gives CASSTLAGGPTNTGELFL.

With regard to this clonotype: A much larger clone lies a single base off, so this may be a read error. Because it lacks the conserved phenylalanine or tryptophan at the end, this CDR3 is likely a read error. The chain recombines TRBV20-1 with TRBJ2-1, with unresolved D. Trimming shortened V by 6 bases and J by 10 bases, and 10 bases separated the two germline ends. This CDR3 spans 10 amino acids. Germline V gives CDR1 DFQATT, CDR2 SNEGSKA (reference sequence). CDR3 in DNA: TGCAGTGCCCAATTAGACGAGCAGTTCTCC. It yields the protein CSAQLDEQFS.

This clonotype has a count of ten or more. This sequence joins TRBV29-1 and TRBJ2-5; 11 nucleotides line up with TRBD1. This CDR3 has 14 residues. Germline V gene data show CDR1 as SQVTM and CDR2 as ANQGSEA. Trimming removed 5 bases from V and 5 bases from J; junction bases left unmatched: 7. The CDR3 spells CSVLGQGGRETQYF. The DNA for the CDR3 is TGCAGCGTTTTGGGACAGGGGGGTAGGGAGACCCAGTACTTC.

This clonotype was counted at least ten times. This chain links TRBV19 with TRBJ2-7; D tentatively fits TRBD1 or TRBD2 (5 bases each). V lost 5 bases to trimming and J lost 2 bases, with 19 bases between them. Germline V gene lookup returns CDR1 LNHDA and CDR2 SQIVND (reference sequence). This CDR3 has 16 amino acids. Here the CDR3 reads CASSSRRDGFPYEQYF. Here the CDR3 DNA reads TGTGCCAGTAGTTCCCGCCGGGACGGCTTTCCCTACGAGCAGTACTTC.

A remark on this clonotype: Because it lacks the conserved phenylalanine or tryptophan at the end, this CDR3 is likely a read error. Because the CDR3's place on the DNA is in doubt, the DNA is left out and the CDR3 is given as listed by TCRdb. CDR3 in amino acids: CASSLDSYS. This chain connects TRBV2 to TRBJ1-6; the D call in the table, TRBD1, was not verified against the DNA. Counting both end residues, the CDR3 totals 9 amino acids. Germline lookup yields CDR1 SNHLY and CDR2 FYNNEI.

The J gene is TRBJ1-1, the V gene TRBV20-1, with D unresolved. The V and J ends lost 7 bases and 4 bases respectively, with 16 bases between them. The CDR3 has 13 amino acids. CDR1 and CDR2 from the germline V gene are DFQATT and SNEGSKA (reference sequence). CDR3 sequence: CSVTQSSGTEAFF. In nucleotides, the CDR3 is TGCAGTGTCACACAGTCTTCTGGCACTGAAGCTTTCTTT.

This clonotype has a count of ten or more. The chain couples TRBV4-1 to TRBJ1-2, with D unclear. The CDR3 length is 16 residues. Trimming cost V 2 bases and J 5 bases, with 18 bases left between them. From germline, CDR1 is MGHRA and CDR2 YSYEKL. The CDR3 region has the DNA TGCGCCAGCAGCCAATCGATGGACTTGGGTGTATATGGCTACACCTTC. It translates to CASSQSMDLGVYGYTF.

In this sample, this clonotype turned up a few times. V gene TRBV6-1 combines with J gene TRBJ2-3; the D gene is possibly TRBD2 (7 bases). V dropped 4 bases and J dropped 4 bases, with 15 bases sitting between them. Germline CDR1 is MNHNS and CDR2 is SASEGT. The CDR3 extends over 15 amino acids. Written as DNA, the CDR3 is TGTGCCAGCAGTGTCCAAGCGGGGACATCAGATACGCAGTATTTT. It encodes CASSVQAGTSDTQYF.

There are many counts of this clonotype. The rearrangement joins TRBV12-3 or TRBV12-4 to TRBJ2-3; D possibly corresponds to TRBD2 (6 bases). The V gene lost 10 bases and the J gene lost 1 base, with 24 bases spanning the gap. The CDR3 contains 17 residues. The CDR3 spells CATAAGTLLTRTDTQYF. Here the CDR3 DNA reads TGTGCCACCGCCGCTGGGACTCTCCTTACACGCACAGATACGCAGTATTTT.

This chain connects TRBV7-2 to TRBJ1-1; no clear D. The V end lost 8 bases, the J end lost 3 bases, and 16 bases lay between the germline ends. CDR1 SGHTA and CDR2 FQGNSA come from the germline V gene. The CDR3 contains 14 residues. CDR3 residues: CASRPPRVDTEAFF. CDR3 sequence (DNA): TGTGCCAGCCGACCCCCAAGGGTGGACACTGAAGCTTTCTTT.

This clonotype has ten or more counts. The CDR3 DNA reads as TGTGCCAGCAGCCATCGGACAGTTGGCTCACCCCTCCACTTT. Its protein is CASSHRTVGSPLHF. The chain links TRBV14 to TRBJ1-6; possible D gene TRBD1, 6 bases. V was shortened by 3 bases and J by 10 bases, with 13 bases between the two germline ends. CDR3 size: 14 residues. The germline gives CDR1 SGHDN, CDR2 FVKESK.